The clone carrying this T cell receptor (beta chain) was recorded once. Antigen unknown. Receiving focal radiation plus CTLA-4 blockade with ipilimumab were patients who had chemo-refractory metastatic non-small-cell lung cancer. The J segment lost 4 bases and the V segment lost 6 bases, leaving 3 bases of the junction unmatched. The CDR3 extends over 13 amino acids. CDR1 and CDR2 from the germline V gene are SNHLY and FYNNEI. Clones were sequenced by immunoSEQ multiplex PCR, and TCRdb holds only the in-frame ones, with some missing. The profile shows 40,000 or so clones, about 75% of them singletons. These data come from a study of radiotherapy plus CTLA-4 blockade in lung cancer. Study conclusions and caveats: TCR clones originating in tumors grew in number in blood after radiotherapy plus ipilimumab.

The sample consisted of peripheral blood, taken from a patient treated with radiotherapy plus ipilimumab. The chain employs TRBV2 and TRBJ1-5; 7 bases agree with TRBD1. The TCR comes from a human donor with non-small cell lung cancer who had stable disease on radiotherapy plus ipilimumab. CDR3 loop: CASSGQDNQPQHF. Here the CDR3 DNA reads TGTGCCAGCAGCGGACAGGATAATCAGCCCCAGCATTTT.